This TCR beta chain is drawn from a study of blood T cell repertoires in COVID-19. Study-level information: COVID-19 samples, acute and convalescent, were from the United States, Italy and Spain. The analysed material was cDNA or gDNA that came from T cells, B-cell-depleted T cells, or PBMCs.

In the original analysis: From reference gene primer amplification, estimates of nucleated cell counts were derived. Profiled with immunoSEQ multiplex PCR; TCRdb holds only in-frame clones, not every one. V and J calls and clone size come straight from that table; D and trimming were deduced from the DNA. The sample consists of about 100,000 clones, 85% of them appearing once. Germline CDR1 reads SGHTA; CDR2 reads FQGNSA. V was pared by 1 base and J by 7 bases, with 1 base of the junction left unmatched. CDR3 length equals 14 residues. The specimen sequenced was peripheral blood. The J gene is TRBJ1-6, the V gene TRBV7-2, with TRBD1 matching 7 bases. This receptor was identified in a woman between 70 and 85 years old with active or convalescent COVID-19. CDR3 DNA sequence: TGTGCCAGCAGCTTAGACAGGGGAAATTCACCCCTCCACTTT. Amino acid sequence: CASSLDRGNSPLHF.